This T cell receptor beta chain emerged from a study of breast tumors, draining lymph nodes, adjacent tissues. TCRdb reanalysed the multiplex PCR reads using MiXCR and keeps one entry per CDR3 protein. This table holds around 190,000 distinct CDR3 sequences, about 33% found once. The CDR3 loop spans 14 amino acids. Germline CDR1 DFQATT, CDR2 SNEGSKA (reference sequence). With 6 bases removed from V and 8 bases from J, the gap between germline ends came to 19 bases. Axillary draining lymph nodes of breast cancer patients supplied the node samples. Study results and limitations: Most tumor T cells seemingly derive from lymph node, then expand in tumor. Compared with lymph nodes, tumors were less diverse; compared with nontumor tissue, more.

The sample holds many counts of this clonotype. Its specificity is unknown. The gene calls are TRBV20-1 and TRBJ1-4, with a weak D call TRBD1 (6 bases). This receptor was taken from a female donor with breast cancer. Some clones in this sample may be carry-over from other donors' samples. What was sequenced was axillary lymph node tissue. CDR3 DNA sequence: TGCAGTGCCGGGGAGGGGGGTCAGGGGGAAAAACTGTTTTTT. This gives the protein CSAGEGGQGEKLFF.